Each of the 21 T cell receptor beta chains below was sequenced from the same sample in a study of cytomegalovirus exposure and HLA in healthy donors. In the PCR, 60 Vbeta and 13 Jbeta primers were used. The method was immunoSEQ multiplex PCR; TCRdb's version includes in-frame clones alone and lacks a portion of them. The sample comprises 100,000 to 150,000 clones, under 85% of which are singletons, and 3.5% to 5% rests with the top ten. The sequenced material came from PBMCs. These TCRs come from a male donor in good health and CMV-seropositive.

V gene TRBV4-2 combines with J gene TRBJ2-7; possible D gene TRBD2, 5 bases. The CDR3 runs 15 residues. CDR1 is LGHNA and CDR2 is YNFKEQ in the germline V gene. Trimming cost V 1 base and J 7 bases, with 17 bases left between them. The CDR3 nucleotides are TGTGCCAGCAGCCAAGGACTATCCGGGTTAAAAGAGCAGTACTTC. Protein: CASSQGLSGLKEQYF.

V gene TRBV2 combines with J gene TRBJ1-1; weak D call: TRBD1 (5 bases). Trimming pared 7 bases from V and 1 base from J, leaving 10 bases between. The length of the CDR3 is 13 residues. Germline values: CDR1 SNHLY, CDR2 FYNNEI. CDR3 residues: CASMKDRNTEAFF. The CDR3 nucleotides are TGTGCCAGCATGAAAGACAGGAACACTGAAGCTTTCTTT. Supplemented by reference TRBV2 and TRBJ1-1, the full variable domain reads EPEVTQTPSHQVTQMGQEVILRCVPISNHLYFYWYRQILGQKVEFLVSFYNNEISEKSEIFDDQFSVERPDGSNFTLKIRSTKLEDSAMYFCASMKDRNTEAFFGQGTRLTVV.

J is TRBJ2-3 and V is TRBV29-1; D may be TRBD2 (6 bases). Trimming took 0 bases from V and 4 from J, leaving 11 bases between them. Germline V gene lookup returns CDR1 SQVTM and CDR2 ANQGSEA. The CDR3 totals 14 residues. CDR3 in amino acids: CSVEEGPGADTQYF. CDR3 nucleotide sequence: TGCAGCGTTGAAGAAGGGCCGGGAGCAGATACGCAGTATTTT.

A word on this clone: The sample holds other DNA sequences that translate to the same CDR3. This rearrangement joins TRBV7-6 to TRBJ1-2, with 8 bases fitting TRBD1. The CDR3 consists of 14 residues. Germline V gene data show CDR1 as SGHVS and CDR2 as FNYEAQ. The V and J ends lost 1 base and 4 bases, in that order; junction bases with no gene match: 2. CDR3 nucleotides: TGTGCCAGCAGCTTAGGCGACAGGGGCTATGGCTACACCTTC. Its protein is CASSLGDRGYGYTF.

This CDR3 is CASSFRVGEQYF. The CDR3 nucleotides read TGTGCCAGCAGTTTTCGGGTAGGCGAGCAGTACTTC. The chain couples TRBV28 to TRBJ2-7; D is undetermined. V was pared by 3 bases and J by 6 bases, with 9 bases between. Germline values: CDR1 MDHEN, CDR2 SYDVKM. The CDR3 contains 12 residues.

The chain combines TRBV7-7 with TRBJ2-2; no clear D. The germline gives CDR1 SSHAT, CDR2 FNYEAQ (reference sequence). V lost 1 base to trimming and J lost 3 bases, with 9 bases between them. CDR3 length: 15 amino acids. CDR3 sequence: CASSLGALDTGELFF. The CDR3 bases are TGTGCCAGCAGCTTAGGGGCGTTGGACACCGGGGAGCTGTTTTTT.

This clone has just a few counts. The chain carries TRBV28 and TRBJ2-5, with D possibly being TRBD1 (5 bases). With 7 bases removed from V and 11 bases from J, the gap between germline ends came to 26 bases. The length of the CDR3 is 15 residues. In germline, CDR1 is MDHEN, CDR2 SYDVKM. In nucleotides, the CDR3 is TGTGCCAGCAAAAATGACAGAGCCTCCTACGTTGAGCAGTACTTC. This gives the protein CASKNDRASYVEQYF. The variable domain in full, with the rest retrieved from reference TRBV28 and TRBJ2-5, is DVKVTQSSRYLVKRTGEKVFLECVQDMDHENMFWYRQDPGLGLRLIYFSYDVKMKEKGDIPEGYSVSREKKERFSLILESASTNQTSMYLCASKNDRASYVEQYFGPGTRLLVL.

CDR3 residues: CAMGSAGGPDEQYF. The CDR3 nucleotides are TGTGCCATGGGATCTGCGGGAGGGCCGGACGAGCAGTACTTC. This chain uses TRBV28 with TRBJ2-7, with 9 bases identical to TRBD2. The ends lost 10 bases at V and 5 bases at J; junction bases unmatched: 12. This CDR3 has 14 amino acids. The germline V gene encodes CDR1 MDHEN and CDR2 SYDVKM.

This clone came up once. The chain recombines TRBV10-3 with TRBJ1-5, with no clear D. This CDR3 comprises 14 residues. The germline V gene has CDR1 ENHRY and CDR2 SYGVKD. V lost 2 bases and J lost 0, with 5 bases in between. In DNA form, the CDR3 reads TGTGCCATCAGTGAGCTCGTTAGCAATCAGCCCCAGCATTTT. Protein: CAISELVSNQPQHF.

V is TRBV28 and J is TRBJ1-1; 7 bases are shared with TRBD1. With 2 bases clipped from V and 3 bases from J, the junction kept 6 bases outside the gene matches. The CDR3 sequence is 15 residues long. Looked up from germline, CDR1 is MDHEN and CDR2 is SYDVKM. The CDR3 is CASSLIGQAYTEAFF. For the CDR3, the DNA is TGTGCCAGCAGTTTAATTGGACAGGCTTACACTGAAGCTTTCTTT.

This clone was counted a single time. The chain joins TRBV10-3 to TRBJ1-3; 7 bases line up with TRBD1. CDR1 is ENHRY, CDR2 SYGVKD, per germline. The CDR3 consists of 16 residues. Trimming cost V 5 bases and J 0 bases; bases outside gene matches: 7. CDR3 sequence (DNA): TGTGCCATCAGTACATCGGGACAGCCCTCTGGAAACACCATATATTTT. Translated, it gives CAISTSGQPSGNTIYF.

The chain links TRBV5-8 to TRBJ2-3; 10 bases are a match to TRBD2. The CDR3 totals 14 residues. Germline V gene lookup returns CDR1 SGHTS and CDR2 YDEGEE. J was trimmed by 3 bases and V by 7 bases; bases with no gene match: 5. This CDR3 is CASVFSGGTDTQYF. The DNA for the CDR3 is TGTGCCAGCGTTTTTAGCGGGGGGACAGATACGCAGTATTTT.

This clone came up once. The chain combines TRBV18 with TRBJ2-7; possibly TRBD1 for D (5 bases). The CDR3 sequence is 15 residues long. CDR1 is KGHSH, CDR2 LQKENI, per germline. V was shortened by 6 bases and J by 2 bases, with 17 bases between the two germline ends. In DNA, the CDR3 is TGTGCCAGCTCCCCAACCCGGACAATGACCTACGAGCAGTACTTC. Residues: CASSPTRTMTYEQYF. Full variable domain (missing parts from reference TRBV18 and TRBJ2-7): NAGVMQNPRHLVRRRGQEARLRCSPMKGHSHVYWYRQLPEEGLKFMVYLQKENIIDESGMPKERFSAEFPKEGPSILRIQQVVRGDSAAYFCASSPTRTMTYEQYFGPGTRLTVT.

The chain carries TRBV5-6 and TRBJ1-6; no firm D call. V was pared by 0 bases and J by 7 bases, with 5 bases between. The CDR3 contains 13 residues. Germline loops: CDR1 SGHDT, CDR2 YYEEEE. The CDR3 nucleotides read TGTGCCAGCAGCTTGGCGGGGAATTCACCCCTCCACTTT. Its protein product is CASSLAGNSPLHF.

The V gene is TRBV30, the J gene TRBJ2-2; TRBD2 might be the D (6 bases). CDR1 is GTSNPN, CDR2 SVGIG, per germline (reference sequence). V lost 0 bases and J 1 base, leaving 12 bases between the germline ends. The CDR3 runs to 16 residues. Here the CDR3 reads CAWSVVRTMNTGELFF. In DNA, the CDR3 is TGTGCCTGGAGTGTAGTCAGGACTATGAACACCGGGGAGCTGTTTTTT.

CDR3 residues: CASSRPGHHGYTF. The CDR3 DNA follows: TGTGCCAGCTCACGACCGGGACACCATGGCTACACCTTC. This chain joins TRBV18 and TRBJ1-2; TRBD1 is a possible D gene (6 bases). V lost 4 bases and J 6 bases, leaving 12 bases between the germline ends. The CDR3 extends over 13 amino acids. CDR1 KGHSH and CDR2 LQKENI come from the germline V gene.

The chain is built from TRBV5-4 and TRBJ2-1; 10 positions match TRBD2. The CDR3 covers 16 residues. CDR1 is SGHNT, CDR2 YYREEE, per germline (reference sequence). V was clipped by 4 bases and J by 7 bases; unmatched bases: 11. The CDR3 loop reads CASSAHSGGARNEQFF. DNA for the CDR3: TGTGCCAGCAGCGCACACAGCGGGGGGGCGCGGAATGAGCAGTTCTTC.

CDR3 bases: TGCAGCGTGGGAGAGGCCGCCGAATTCACAGATACGCAGTATTTT. Amino acid sequence: CSVGEAAEFTDTQYF. This chain links TRBV29-1 with TRBJ2-3; possibly TRBD2 for D (5 bases). The CDR3 is made up of 15 amino acids. V lost 6 bases and J 2 bases, leaving 18 bases between the germline ends. Germline V gives CDR1 SQVTM, CDR2 ANQGSEA.

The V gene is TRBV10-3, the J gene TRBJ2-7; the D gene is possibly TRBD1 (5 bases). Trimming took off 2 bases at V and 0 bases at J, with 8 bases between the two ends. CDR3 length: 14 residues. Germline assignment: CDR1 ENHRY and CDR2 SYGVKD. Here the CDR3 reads CAISEPQGSYEQYF. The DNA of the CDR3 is TGTGCCATCAGTGAGCCCCAGGGCTCCTACGAGCAGTACTTC.

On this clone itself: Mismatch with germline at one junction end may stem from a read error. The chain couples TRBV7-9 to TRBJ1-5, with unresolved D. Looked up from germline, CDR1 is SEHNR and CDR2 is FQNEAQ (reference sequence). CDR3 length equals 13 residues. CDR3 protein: CSSSYSLEQPQHF. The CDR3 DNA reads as TGTTCCAGCAGCTACTCCCTGGAGCAGCCCCAGCATTTT.

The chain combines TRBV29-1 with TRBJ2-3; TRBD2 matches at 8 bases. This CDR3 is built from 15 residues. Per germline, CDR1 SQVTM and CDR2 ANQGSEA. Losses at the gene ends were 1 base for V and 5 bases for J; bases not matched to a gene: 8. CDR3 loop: CSVEGGRGVEDTQYF. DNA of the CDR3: TGCAGCGTTGAAGGAGGGCGGGGGGTAGAAGATACGCAGTATTTT.